This T cell receptor (beta chain) appears in the sequencing data of a study of blood T cell repertoires in COVID-19. Study-wide background: Acute and convalescent COVID-19 specimens originated in the United States, Italy and Spain. The cDNA or gDNA used as material had been derived from T cells, B-cell-depleted T cells, or PBMCs.

Trimming pared 7 bases from V and 0 bases from J, leaving 12 bases between. Germline values: CDR1 SQVTM, CDR2 ANQGSEA. CDR3 length: 13 amino acids. The authors' processing: Counts of nucleated cells, estimated from reference gene primer amplification, were obtained. TCRdb keeps only in-frame clones here, not all; method: immunoSEQ multiplex PCR. D and trimming come from the DNA, and the V and J calls and clone size come from that table. This sample has over 100,000 clones, with 82% found just once. Points on this clone: At the DNA level, this CDR3 is encoded by other sequences in the same sample as well.

V usage is TRBV29-1 and J usage is TRBJ1-1; D perhaps matches TRBD1 (6 bases). Sequenced: peripheral blood. This TCR was sampled from a woman in her sixties or seventies with acute or convalescent COVID-19. CDR3 in DNA: TGCAGCGGCACGGGACACCTGAACACTGAAGCTTTCTTT. Protein sequence: CSGTGHLNTEAFF.